A selection of T cell receptor beta chains follows, all from one sample in a study of blood T cell repertoires in COVID-19. The repertoire was sequenced with immunoSEQ multiplex PCR; TCRdb's copy has only in-frame clones and lacks some. The sample shows 150,000 to 200,000 clones, about nine tenths of them seen only once. Material for sequencing was peripheral blood. These receptors all stem from an older man with acute or convalescent COVID-19. Each CDR3 is given with its conserved first and last residue. A D gene is named only where the DNA matches it firmly. Expanded clones get a size class; other rows say once, few or many, or leave the size out.

TRBJ2-7	NA	TRBV6-1	NA	CASSESYEQYF	TGTGCCAGCAGTGAATCGTACGAGCAGTACTTC
TRBJ2-1	once	TRBV2	NA	CASRGGGHNEQFF	TGTGCCAGCAGGGGTGGAGGGCACAATGAGCAGTTCTTC
TRBJ2-7	NA	TRBV7-8	NA	CASSRRYEQYF	TGTGCCAGCAGCCGACGCTACGAGCAGTACTTC
TRBJ2-7	NA	TRBV5-4	NA	CASSGGGGYEQYF	TGTGCCAGCAGCGGGGGCGGAGGCTACGAGCAGTACTTC
TRBJ2-7	few	TRBV6-5	TRBD1	CASSTTGTGSYEQYF	TGTGCCAGCAGCACCACCGGGACAGGATCCTACGAGCAGTACTTC
TRBJ1-5	NA	TRBV6-9	TRBD1	CASRGTAVKPQHF	TGTGCCAGCAGGGGGACAGCTGTAAAGCCCCAGCATTTT
TRBJ2-3	NA	TRBV27	TRBD2	CASSSPSGGAGTDTQYF	TGTGCCAGCAGTTCTCCTAGCGGGGGGGCCGGCACAGATACGCAGTATTTT
TRBJ2-7	NA	TRBV19	TRBD2	CASSPGTSVSSYEQYF	TGTGCCAGTAGTCCAGGGACTAGCGTAAGTTCCTACGAGCAGTACTTC
TRBJ1-2	NA	TRBV5-1	TRBD1	CASSFGDTGGGYTF	TGCGCCAGCAGCTTTGGGGATACAGGGGGCGGCTACACCTTC
TRBJ2-7	NA	TRBV27	NA	CASSPSPREPYEQYF	TGTGCCAGCAGTCCCTCGCCCCGGGAGCCCTACGAGCAGTACTTC
TRBJ2-7	NA	TRBV28	TRBD2	CASTFSYWREGTYEQYF	TGTGCCAGCACCTTTAGCTACTGGCGGGAGGGCACCTACGAGCAGTACTTC
TRBJ1-2	few	TRBV9	TRBD1	CASSPGQGASGYTF	TGTGCCAGCAGCCCCGGACAGGGGGCATCTGGCTACACCTTC
TRBJ2-2	NA	TRBV15	NA	CATSRRGWNTGELFF	TGTGCCACCAGCAGAAGGGGATGGAACACCGGGGAGCTGTTTTTT
TRBJ2-3	NA	TRBV29-1	TRBD2	CSVRLAGDRDTQYF	TGCAGCGTTAGACTAGCGGGGGACAGAGATACGCAGTATTTT
TRBJ1-5	few	TRBV2	TRBD1	CASSEEQGEGQPQHF	TGTGCCAGCAGTGAAGAACAGGGGGAGGGTCAGCCCCAGCATTTT
TRBJ2-5	NA	TRBV11-2	TRBD2	CASSEGLVGGGGTQYF	TGTGCCAGCAGCGAGGGACTAGTTGGGGGCGGGGGGACCCAGTACTTC
TRBJ1-4	NA	TRBV5-1	NA	CASSSQGEKLFF	TGCGCCAGCAGCTCACAGGGTGAAAAACTGTTTTTT
TRBJ2-3	few	TRBV14	TRBD2	CASSQGLAGHPTDTQYF	TGTGCCAGCAGCCAAGGTCTAGCGGGCCATCCCACAGATACGCAGTATTTT
TRBJ1-2	NA	TRBV5-1	TRBD1	CASSLAGQVTGYGYTF	TGCGCCAGCAGCTTGGCGGGACAGGTGACGGGCTATGGCTACACCTTC
TRBJ1-2	NA	TRBV29-1	TRBD1	CSASGTGYGYTF	TGCAGCGCCTCCGGGACAGGCTATGGCTACACCTTC
TRBJ1-2	NA	TRBV7-8	NA	CASSLDRDYGYTF	TGTGCCAGCAGCCTCGACAGAGACTATGGCTACACCTTC
TRBJ1-3	NA	TRBV27	NA	CASSLRSGHTSSGNTIYF	TGTGCCAGCAGTCTACGCTCGGGACATACGAGCTCTGGAAACACCATATATTTT
TRBJ1-6	NA	TRBV5-4	NA	CASSLDAGGNSPLHF	TGTGCCAGCAGCTTGGACGCCGGGGGTAATTCACCCCTCCACTTT
TRBJ1-1	once	TRBV9	TRBD1	CASSTWTGRGTEAFF	TGTGCCAGCAGCACCTGGACAGGGCGGGGGACTGAAGCTTTCTTT
TRBJ2-3	NA	TRBV30	TRBD2	CAWSGLGGDTQYF	TGTGCCTGGAGTGGTCTGGGAGGGGATACGCAGTATTTT
TRBJ2-5	NA	TRBV29-1	TRBD1	CSVPKRTGYDSQYF	TGCAGCGTTCCGAAGAGGACAGGGTATGACTCCCAGTACTTC
TRBJ2-4	NA	TRBV7-9	TRBD2	CASSTSGLAKNIQYF	TGTGCCAGCAGCACTAGCGGTCTAGCCAAAAACATTCAGTACTTC
TRBJ2-2	NA	TRBV4-1	TRBD1	CASSQGGTGSHTGELFF	TGCGCCAGCAGCCAAGGGGGGACAGGGTCCCACACCGGGGAGCTGTTTTTT
TRBJ2-7	NA	TRBV5-1	NA	CASSLRTGFGNEQYF	TGCGCCAGCAGCTTGCGTACCGGGTTTGGCAACGAGCAGTACTTC
TRBJ2-7	NA	TRBV18	NA	CASSPAGAYEQYF	TGTGCCAGCTCACCAGCAGGGGCCTACGAGCAGTACTTC
TRBJ1-3	NA	TRBV6-1	NA	CVSSEEGGQGFYTIYF	TGTGTCAGCAGTGAAGAGGGAGGGCAGGGGTTCTACACCATATATTTT
TRBJ1-1	NA	TRBV7-2	TRBD1	CASSTLRTGGTEAFF	TGTGCCAGCAGCACGCTACGGACAGGGGGGACTGAAGCTTTCTTT
TRBJ2-7	NA	TRBV2	NA	CASSAGGTAESSYEQYF	TGTGCCAGCAGTGCCGGTGGGACTGCAGAGAGCTCCTACGAGCAGTACTTC
TRBJ2-1	NA	TRBV7-3	TRBD2	CASSLGGRAYNEQFF	TGTGCCAGCAGCTTAGGCGGGAGGGCCTACAATGAGCAGTTCTTC
TRBJ2-7	NA	TRBV14	TRBD1	CASSRLTGSEQYF	TGTGCCAGCAGCCGGTTGACAGGGAGCGAGCAGTACTTC
TRBJ2-4	NA	TRBV6-2/TRBV6-3	TRBD1	CASSYSIQGADIQYF	TGTGCCAGCAGTTACTCGATTCAGGGGGCTGACATTCAGTACTTC
TRBJ2-2	NA	TRBV27	NA	CASSSWGDAGELFF	TGTGCCAGCAGTTCTTGGGGGGATGCCGGGGAGCTGTTTTTT
TRBJ1-5	NA	TRBV27	TRBD1	CASRMGTGGTNQPQHF	TGTGCCAGCAGAATGGGGACAGGGGGCACGAATCAGCCCCAGCATTTT
TRBJ2-7	NA	TRBV7-9	NA	CASSSSGGTVSYEQYF	TGTGCCAGCAGCTCCTCCGGCGGGACAGTCTCCTACGAGCAGTACTTC
TRBJ2-2	NA	TRBV7-3	TRBD2	CASSLLPSTSGASGTGELFF	TGTGCCAGCAGCTTACTCCCCAGCACTAGCGGGGCATCGGGGACCGGGGAGCTGTTTTTT
TRBJ1-2	NA	TRBV5-1	NA	CASSLLGQSLYGYTF	TGCGCCAGCAGCTTGTTGGGCCAGTCACTCTATGGCTACACCTTC
TRBJ2-5	NA	TRBV12-5	NA	CASGLDTGFETQYF	TGTGCTAGTGGTTTGGATACAGGGTTTGAGACCCAGTACTTC
TRBJ2-3	NA	TRBV2	NA	CASRDWRSTDTQYF	TGTGCCAGCAGGGACTGGCGAAGCACAGATACGCAGTATTTT
TRBJ1-2	NA	TRBV24-1	TRBD1	CATSSSSDRDHGYTF	TGTGCCACCAGCTCTTCCTCGGACAGGGATCATGGCTACACCTTC
TRBJ2-7	NA	TRBV7-8	NA	CASSLGRGEEQYF	TGTGCCAGCAGCTTAGGAAGAGGCGAGGAGCAGTACTTC
TRBJ2-1	NA	TRBV20-1	NA	CSGWEYNEQFF	TGCAGTGGTTGGGAGTACAATGAGCAGTTCTTC
TRBJ1-4	NA	TRBV9	NA	CASSVDAGAEKLFF	TGTGCCAGCAGCGTAGATGCAGGGGCTGAAAAACTGTTTTTT
TRBJ2-3	NA	TRBV7-9	TRBD2	CASNAAGGNTDTQYF	TGTGCCAGCAATGCGGCGGGAGGGAACACAGATACGCAGTATTTT
TRBJ1-6	NA	TRBV6-4	TRBD1	CASRRQGGDSPLHF	TGTGCCAGCAGACGACAGGGGGGAGACTCACCCCTCCACTTT
TRBJ1-1	NA	TRBV5-1	TRBD1	CASSPVGGQGDTEAFF	TGCGCCAGCAGCCCTGTGGGAGGACAGGGTGATACTGAAGCTTTCTTT
TRBJ2-7	NA	TRBV10-1	NA	CASRDRQERDF	TGCGCCAGCAGGGACCGACAGGAGAGGGACTTC
TRBJ2-2	NA	TRBV9	NA	CASSVAAPHHSGELFF	TGTGCCAGCAGCGTAGCAGCGCCTCACCATTCCGGGGAGCTGTTTTTT
TRBJ1-5	once	TRBV19	TRBD1	CASSIPGGGPRAQHF	TGTGCCAGTAGTATCCCAGGGGGCGGCCCGAGGGCCCAGCATTTT
TRBJ2-7	few	TRBV5-6	TRBD1	CASIRGGGEQYF	TGTGCCAGCATCCGAGGGGGCGGGGAGCAGTACTTC
TRBJ2-1	once	TRBV3-1/TRBV3-2	TRBD1	CASSAVTGGLGNEQFF	TGTGCCAGCAGCGCAGTGACAGGGGGTTTGGGCAATGAGCAGTTCTTC